The T cell receptor (beta chain) described here comes from a study of sequential checkpoint blockade in melanoma. About the research overall: Randomization was 1:1 between first-line nivolumab→ipilimumab and ipilimumab→nivolumab. After both sequences, patients received maintenance nivolumab.

Treatment: randomized to nivolumab then ipilimumab (arm A) or the reverse (arm B). No patient had prior DNA-damaging chemotherapy. Trimming left V 1 base short and J 2 bases short, with 15 bases between. CDR1 is SGHDT and CDR2 is YYEEEE in the germline V gene. The CDR3 sequence is 16 residues long. Here immunoSEQ multiplex PCR was the method, and the copy in TCRdb shows in-frame clones only, minus some. Among roughly 31,000 clones listed, about 86% were seen once. This material consisted of CD8+ T cells sorted from blood (inferred from file names), taken from a patient given nivolumab and ipilimumab in sequence. The clonotype comes from a human donor with melanoma. The chain uses TRBV5-6 and TRBJ2-5, with D maybe TRBD1 (7 bases). CDR3 sequence: CASSLRKQGTQETQYF. In nucleotides, the CDR3 is TGTGCCAGCAGCTTGAGAAAACAGGGGACTCAAGAGACCCAGTACTTC.